This T cell receptor (beta chain) is from a study of T cell responses to AZD1222 COVID-19 vaccine. A single count supports this clone. The antigen is unknown. General study results and limits: The reported proportion of spike-specific TCRs targeting unmutated variant regions was nearly half. Sampling captured repertoires only after the peak T cell response.

Using immunoSEQ multiplex PCR, the repertoire was profiled, and TCRdb retains in-frame clones only, with some absent. The sample includes some 110,000 clones, 75% to 90% of them seen just once. J was trimmed by 4 bases and V by 5 bases; bases with no gene match: 9. Germline V CDR1 and CDR2: LNHDA, SQIVND (reference sequence). There are 15 residues in the CDR3. This chain links TRBV19 with TRBJ2-5; 8 positions agree with TRBD1. This sample comprised peripheral blood, obtained 28 days after the second AZD1222 dose. This clonotype originated in an adult who received the AZD1222 COVID-19 vaccine. The chain's CDR3 is CASSLRTGTAETQYF. In DNA form, the CDR3 reads TGTGCCAGTAGTCTAAGGACAGGGACGGCAGAGACCCAGTACTTC.